This T cell receptor beta chain comes out of a study of CD8 T cells in ankylosing spondylitis. As to this clonotype: The junction departs from the called germline gene at one end, perhaps through a read error.

Each TCR beta library was made by quantitative 5'-RACE that incorporated molecular barcodes. TCRdb used MiXCR to reprocess the 5' RACE reads, holding one entry per CDR3 protein. The data contain 150,000 to 200,000 distinct CDR3 sequences, roughly 13% of them singletons. Looked up from germline, CDR1 is LNHDA and CDR2 is SQIVND (reference sequence). The CDR3 covers 16 residues. This clonotype was sampled from a male donor with ankylosing spondylitis or in good health (not recorded which). The V and J genes are TRBV19 and TRBJ2-3, with D hard to call. Input material: blood, either unsorted or a sorted T cell fraction (not recorded which). The CDR3 DNA is TGTGCCAGTAGGCCCACGTGGTCAGTCAGCACAGATATGCAGTATTTT. Translated: CASRPTWSVSTDMQYF.